A single sample gave rise to the 24 T cell receptor beta chains below, sequenced in a study of T cells after posttransplantation cyclophosphamide. The assay was immunoSEQ multiplex PCR, and TCRdb's table has in-frame clones only and misses some. The sample yields about 16,000 clones, 85% to 95% seen once. Cells defined as naive were viable CD3+CD4+ or CD3+CD8+ and CCR7+CD45RA+CD45RO-CD95-CD27+CD28+. Source material: naive CD4+ T cells sorted from blood. The receptor source for this set is a woman between 50 and 59 years old in good health and a related stem cell transplant donor.

The rearrangement joins TRBV18 to TRBJ2-7, with 7 bases aligning to TRBD1. The CDR3 sequence is 12 residues long. CDR1 KGHSH and CDR2 LQKENI come from the germline V gene. Germline trimming cut 8 bases from V and 1 base from J; bases unmatched to any gene: 2. The CDR3 nucleotides read TGTGCCAGCAGGGGGCAATCCTACGAGCAGTACTTC. Its protein is CASRGQSYEQYF. The full variable domain, completed using reference TRBV18 and TRBJ2-7, is NAGVMQNPRHLVRRRGQEARLRCSPMKGHSHVYWYRQLPEEGLKFMVYLQKENIIDESGMPKERFSAEFPKEGPSILRIQQVVRGDSAAYFCASRGQSYEQYFGPGTRLTVT.

The V call is TRBV28, the J call TRBJ2-7, with 7 nucleotides matching TRBD2. Germline CDR1 MDHEN, CDR2 SYDVKM. The CDR3 contains 15 residues. The J segment lost 0 bases and the V segment lost 4 bases, leaving 6 bases of the junction unmatched. The CDR3 sequence: CASSSGGRSSYEQYF. The CDR3 DNA sequence: TGTGCCAGCAGTTCCGGGGGGAGGAGCTCCTACGAGCAGTACTTC.

The rearrangement joins TRBV23-1 to TRBJ2-7; no clear D. TRBV23-1 is filed as an ORF, its function uncertain. V was shortened by 2 bases and J by 7 bases, with 12 bases between the two germline ends. This CDR3 contains 13 residues. The CDR3 nucleotides are TGCGCCAGCAGTCAAAACGAACGGTGGGAGCAGTACTTC. Residues: CASSQNERWEQYF.

This rearrangement joins TRBV7-3 to TRBJ1-2; the D gene is possibly TRBD1 (6 bases). There are 13 residues in the CDR3. The germline gives CDR1 SGHTA, CDR2 FQGTGA. V gave up 5 bases and J gave up 8 bases, with 15 bases separating them. CDR3 DNA sequence: TGTGCCAGCAGCGCCAGGACAGCACAAGGCTACACCTTC. It encodes CASSARTAQGYTF.

This chain uses TRBV2 with TRBJ2-7; D ambiguous. Trimming removed 6 bases at V and 3 bases at J, with 15 bases between. Germline CDR1 and CDR2: SNHLY and FYNNEI. The CDR3 has 14 residues. The CDR3 sequence is CASRSLGSLYEQYF. Written as DNA, the CDR3 is TGTGCCAGCAGATCACTGGGCTCACTCTACGAGCAGTACTTC.

This clone was seen only once. This rearrangement joins TRBV19 to TRBJ2-7, with 15 bases identical to TRBD2. Per germline, CDR1 LNHDA and CDR2 SQIVND (reference sequence). CDR3 length equals 16 residues. Trimming at V came to 4 bases and at J to 0 bases, leaving 1 base not matched to a gene. The CDR3: CASSRTSGRASYEQYF. In DNA, the CDR3 is TGTGCCAGTAGTAGGACTAGCGGGAGGGCCTCCTACGAGCAGTACTTC.

The J gene is TRBJ2-7, the V gene TRBV27, with TRBD2 matching over 12 bases. The J segment lost 3 bases and the V segment lost 11 bases, leaving 8 bases of the junction unmatched. Germline CDR1 is MNHEY and CDR2 is SMNVEV (reference sequence). This CDR3 comprises 14 residues. CDR3 DNA: TGTGCCTCCCGACTAGCGGGAGAGGTCTACGAGCAGTACTTC. This encodes CASRLAGEVYEQYF.

This chain links TRBV18 with TRBJ2-2; a possible D gene is TRBD2 (5 bases). Trimming took 6 bases from V and 2 from J, leaving 13 bases between them. Germline V gives CDR1 KGHSH, CDR2 LQKENI. The CDR3 is 15 amino acids. The CDR3 sequence: CASSREYINTGELFF. CDR3 in DNA: TGTGCCAGCTCTCGGGAATATATTAACACCGGGGAGCTGTTTTTT.

V gene TRBV19 combines with J gene TRBJ2-7; the match to TRBD1 covers 7 bases. V dropped 5 bases and J dropped 1; count of bases not matched to a gene: 2. The CDR3 sequence is 13 residues long. The germline gives CDR1 LNHDA, CDR2 SQIVND (reference sequence). CDR3 DNA: TGTGCCAGTAGTCGACAGGGTTCCTACGAGCAGTACTTC. Protein sequence: CASSRQGSYEQYF.

V gene TRBV6-6 combines with J gene TRBJ2-3; TRBD1 might be the D (7 bases). There are 15 residues in the CDR3. V was trimmed by 5 bases and J by 3 bases, leaving 15 bases between them. Germline V CDR1 and CDR2: MNHNY, SVGAGI (reference sequence). The CDR3 loop is CASSRAGGSTDTQYF. The CDR3, as DNA: TGTGCCAGCAGTAGGGCAGGGGGGAGTACAGATACGCAGTATTTT.

The V and J genes are TRBV25-1 and TRBJ2-6; no definite D call. With 3 bases removed from V and 1 base from J, the gap between germline ends came to 7 bases. The germline gives CDR1 MGHDK, CDR2 SYGVNS. This CDR3 has 15 amino acids. In DNA, the CDR3 is TGTGCCAGCAGTGATCCAGTTTCTGGGGCCAACGTCCTGACTTTC. It specifies CASSDPVSGANVLTF.

The chain combines TRBV2 with TRBJ1-1; maybe TRBD1 (5 bases). This CDR3 spans 14 amino acids. CDR1 is SNHLY, CDR2 FYNNEI, per germline. V dropped 4 bases and J dropped 0 bases, with 9 bases sitting between them. CDR3 amino acids: CASSGTLLNTEAFF. The CDR3 DNA follows: TGTGCCAGCAGTGGGACACTTTTGAACACTGAAGCTTTCTTT.

V and J are TRBV11-2 and TRBJ2-3, with 8 bases matching TRBD2. From germline, CDR1 is SGHAT and CDR2 FQNNGV. With V trimmed by 5 bases and J by 5 bases, 9 bases remained unmatched. CDR3 size: 15 residues. CDR3 amino acids: CASSVAAGVQDTQYF. CDR3 nucleotides: TGTGCCAGCAGCGTGGCAGCGGGAGTCCAAGATACGCAGTATTTT. Variable domain in full (rest from reference TRBV11-2 and TRBJ2-3): EAGVAQSPRYKIIEKRQSVAFWCNPISGHATLYWYQQILGQGPKLLIQFQNNGVVDDSQLPKDRFSAERLKGVDSTLKIQPAKLEDSAVYLCASSVAAGVQDTQYFGPGTRLTVL.

The rearrangement joins TRBV30 to TRBJ1-1, with TRBD1 matching 7 bases. The CDR3 runs to 11 residues. Trimming at V came to 7 bases and at J to 5 bases, leaving 4 bases not matched to a gene. Germline lookup yields CDR1 GTSNPN and CDR2 SVGIG (reference sequence). CDR3 DNA sequence: TGTGCCTCCAAGGGGGCGACTGAAGCTTTCTTT. This codes for CASKGATEAFF.

The V call is TRBV19, the J call TRBJ2-7; D might be TRBD2 (5 bases). V shed 5 bases and J shed 3 bases, with 20 bases lying between them. The CDR3 extends over 16 amino acids. Germline CDR1 LNHDA, CDR2 SQIVND (reference sequence). DNA of the CDR3: TGTGCCAGTAGTGGGGTAGAGAACCCGGGGATCTACGAGCAGTACTTC. Its translation is CASSGVENPGIYEQYF.

In nucleotides, the CDR3 is TGTGCCAGCAGCCCAGCCTCCACAGGCTCTGGAAACACCATATATTTT. It specifies CASSPASTGSGNTIYF. The chain employs TRBV11-3 and TRBJ1-3, with a possible D match to TRBD1 (5 bases). This CDR3 is built from 16 residues. The germline CDR1 and CDR2 sequences are SGHNT and YENEEA. V was trimmed by 5 bases and J by 0 bases, leaving 14 bases between them. Full variable domain (remainder filled in from reference TRBV11-3 and TRBJ1-3): EAGVVQSPRYKIIEKKQPVAFWCNPISGHNTLYWYLQNLGQGPELLIRYENEEAVDDSQLPKDRFSAERLKGVDSTLKIQPAELGDSAVYLCASSPASTGSGNTIYFGEGSWLTVV.

The V and J genes are TRBV5-3 and TRBJ2-3; TRBD2 matches 8 bases. TRBV5-3 is annotated as an ORF whose role is uncertain. CDR3 length: 15 amino acids. The V gene end was trimmed by 4 bases and the J gene end by 7 bases; junction bases not matched to a gene: 11. The CDR3 loop is CARSPCAGGQYTQYF. CDR3 in DNA: TGTGCCAGAAGCCCCTGCGCGGGAGGTCAGTATACGCAGTATTTT.

The chain joins TRBV15 to TRBJ2-7; D might be TRBD2 (5 bases). The V and J ends lost 0 bases and 0 bases respectively, with 9 bases between them. The CDR3 extends over 15 amino acids. Germline CDR1 and CDR2: LNHNV and YYDKDF (reference sequence). CDR3 loop: CATSRDLGSSYEQYF. In DNA form, the CDR3 reads TGTGCCACCAGCAGAGATCTTGGGAGCTCCTACGAGCAGTACTTC.

The chain combines TRBV27 with TRBJ2-2; D is perhaps TRBD2 (5 bases). Looked up from germline, CDR1 is MNHEY and CDR2 is SMNVEV (reference sequence). The CDR3 spans 12 residues. Trimming took 7 bases from V and 7 from J, leaving 10 bases between them. The CDR3 here is CASTRRGGELFF. DNA for the CDR3: TGTGCCAGCACGCGACGGGGCGGGGAGCTGTTTTTT.

The V call is TRBV28, the J call TRBJ1-1; 10 nucleotides align to TRBD1. The germline V gene encodes CDR1 MDHEN and CDR2 SYDVKM. CDR3 length: 14 amino acids. Trimming cost V 7 bases and J 11 bases; bases outside gene matches: 13. The CDR3 protein is CASTIGGTGVGAFF. Here the CDR3 DNA reads TGTGCCAGCACCATAGGGGGGACAGGGGTGGGGGCTTTCTTT. The full variable domain, rest sourced from reference TRBV28 and TRBJ1-1, is DVKVTQSSRYLVKRTGEKVFLECVQDMDHENMFWYRQDPGLGLRLIYFSYDVKMKEKGDIPEGYSVSREKKERFSLILESASTNQTSMYLCASTIGGTGVGAFFGQGTRLTVV.

The chain couples TRBV19 to TRBJ2-7, with 14 bases identical to TRBD2. Germline V gene sequence: CDR1 LNHDA, CDR2 SQIVND (reference sequence). J lost 5 bases, V lost 10 bases, and 22 bases had no gene match. This CDR3 has 19 amino acids. The CDR3 reads CATGKGALTSGRAHDEQYF. CDR3 coding DNA: TGTGCCACCGGTAAGGGGGCGCTGACTAGCGGGAGGGCCCACGACGAGCAGTACTTC.

The V and J genes are TRBV15 and TRBJ2-7; D may be TRBD2 (6 bases). The germline V gene has CDR1 LNHNV and CDR2 YYDKDF (reference sequence). The CDR3 length is 12 residues. V was pared by 1 base and J by 6 bases, with 7 bases between. The CDR3 loop is CATSRVGGEQYF. CDR3 in DNA: TGTGCCACCAGCAGAGTGGGAGGCGAGCAGTACTTC.

The chain couples TRBV9 to TRBJ2-1, with TRBD2 matching over 13 bases. Germline loops: CDR1 SGDLS, CDR2 YYNGEE. This CDR3 spans 15 amino acids. The V and J ends lost 6 bases and 6 bases, in that order; junction bases with no gene match: 6. Here the CDR3 DNA reads TGTGCCAGCACCCCGAGACTAGCGGGAGGCAATGAGCAGTTCTTC. This gives the protein CASTPRLAGGNEQFF.

V gene TRBV7-7 combines with J gene TRBJ1-1; D unclear. Germline V lookup: CDR1 SSHAT, CDR2 FNYEAQ (reference sequence). The CDR3 is made up of 14 amino acids. Trimming took off 3 bases at V and 2 bases at J, with 10 bases between the two ends. The CDR3: CASSLLGSNTEAFF. CDR3 DNA sequence: TGTGCCAGCAGCTTGCTGGGCTCAAACACTGAAGCTTTCTTT. Filled out from reference TRBV7-7 and TRBJ1-1, the complete variable domain reads GAGVSQSPRYKVTKRGQDVTLRCDPISSHATLYWYQQALGQGPEFLTYFNYEAQPDKSGLPSDRFSAERPEGSISTLTIQRTEQRDSAMYRCASSLLGSNTEAFFGQGTRLTVV.